This T cell receptor (beta chain) appears in the sequencing data of a study of untreated major depressive disorder (dated by TCRdb to 2017 to 2018). In the study overall: This cross-sectional case-control study compared T cell phenotype and TCR repertoire between antidepressant-free major depressive disorder patients and individually matched non-depressed controls. The sequencing was a follow-up to the differences in Vbeta 5.1, Vbeta 11 and Vbeta 22 usage that flow cytometry had picked up across the whole cohort.

Turning to this clone: Its cognate antigen has yet to be identified. The sample holds no much larger clone one base away, and base qualities are not on file.

For sex, age, current smoking status and body mass index, every depressed patient had a pairwise-matched non-depressed control. All participants were of European descent. Controls scored 5 or less on the Quick Inventory of Depressive Symptoms-Self Report and had no mood disorder, either currently or at any point in their lifetime. Major medical conditions, Axis I/II comorbidities, regular medication or illicit drug use, and drinking over 100 g alcohol a week were all grounds for excluding any participant. Around 31 ml of peripheral blood was drawn into EDTA tubes from each participant. Magnetic negative selection with the BD IMag Human CD4 T Lymphocyte Enrichment Set was used to purify CD4+ T cells from thawed PBMCs. Flow cytometry confirmed that the CD4+ enrichment method typically gave 85% to 95% purity. A subgroup of a few case-control pairs, chosen blind to the chemokine receptor expression and flow-cytometric repertoire skewing results, underwent TCRbeta sequencing. All blood samples were collected in the morning at 8:00 a.m., and PBMCs were isolated by Ficoll-Hypaque gradient centrifugation. PBMCs were gradually cooled to -80 degrees C for cryopreservation and then kept in liquid nitrogen until assay.

Overall study outcomes, separate from this receptor: Because of strict matching and exclusion criteria, the study sample was comparatively small, which limits how generalizable the findings are. The sequencing comparisons used one-tailed planned tests on only three preselected Vbeta families. In the sequencing data, TRBV25-01 and TRBV02-01 usage matched the flow-cytometry pattern without reaching statistical significance. Sequencing confirmed higher TRBV05-01 (Vbeta 5.1) usage among CD4+ T cells of depressed patients than controls, with p = 0.040 in a one-tailed test. The top five TRBV05-01 clones in every sequenced subject were all private clones.

The Qiagen DNeasy Blood and Tissue Kit was used to extract total genomic DNA from purified CD4+ T cells. The TCRbeta CDR3 region, defined according to IMGT, was amplified and sequenced using immunoSEQ immunosequencing protocols. Per the original workflow: Raw sequence data were preprocessed by the immunoSEQ service for PCR and sequencing error correction. After being loaded into the immunoSEQ Analyzer, the data underwent further analysis with VDJtools v1.0.7. The paired Wilcoxon signed-rank test was used to test for differences between patients and controls. In TCRdb, the immuneACCESS table is reduced to in-frame sequences with V and J assigned. These tables do not hold every clone; where another copy was compared, an unresolved V gene accounts for under half, and the others remain unexplained. V and J calls and clone size follow that table, whereas D and trimming were derived from the DNA. This sample lists about 22,000 clones; just under 90% were detected once. Jointly, the top ten make up approximately 0.47% of the sample.

CDR1 and CDR2, looked up from the germline V gene (reference sequence), are SGHNT and YYREEE. Including the terminal cysteine and phenylalanine, the CDR3 comprises 12 residues. The DNA shown is the 36-base CDR3, in frame from base 1. V and J lose 0 bases and 7 bases, and a span of 8 bases separates them. This clonotype was sampled from a woman in her thirties or forties in good health. The V and J genes are TRBV5-4 and TRBJ2-7; there is no confident call for the D gene. The sample comprised CD4+ T cells from PBMCs. In nucleotides, the sequence is TGTGCCAGCAGCTTGGAAGACTTGGAGCAGTACTTC. This sequence encodes CASSLEDLEQYF. The CDR3 plus the reference TRBV5-4 and TRBJ2-7 genes for the other parts give the full variable domain: ETGVTQSPTHLIKTRGQQVTLRCSSQSGHNTVSWYQQALGQGPQFIFQYYREEENGRGNFPPRFSGLQFPNYSSELNVNALELDDSALYLCASSLEDLEQYFGPGTRLTVT.